The T cell receptor beta chain under discussion was sequenced for a study of technical replicates of blood from several donors. Germline CDR1 and CDR2: SEHNR and FQNEAQ (reference sequence). V shed 5 bases and J 5 bases; nucleotides not matched to a gene: 8. The CDR3 loop spans 14 amino acids. TCRdb's copy holds only in-frame clones and misses some; the assay was immunoSEQ multiplex PCR. The sample carries roughly 68,000 clones, roughly 97% recorded once. The genes are TRBV7-9 and TRBJ2-5; 7 bases match TRBD1. Sequenced material: T cells isolated from PBMCs. The origin of this receptor is a human donor in good health. The CDR3 here is CASSPRGGEETQYF. In DNA, the CDR3 is TGTGCCAGCAGCCCAAGAGGGGGCGAGGAGACCCAGTACTTC.